The clone carrying this TCR beta chain was picked up one time. This entry comes from a study of cytomegalovirus exposure and HLA in healthy donors. Germline CDR1 SGHNT, CDR2 YYREEE (reference sequence). V was shortened by 4 bases and J by 7 bases, with 18 bases between the two germline ends. The CDR3 covers 16 residues. The PCR used 60 Vbeta and 13 Jbeta primers. The protocol was immunoSEQ multiplex PCR, while the TCRdb copy is restricted to in-frame clones and leaves out a portion. There are 160,000 or so clones in the sample; about four fifths occur only once, and roughly 0.5% lies in the top ten. This sequence originates from a woman aged 45-65 years in good health and CMV-seronegative. Sequenced input: PBMCs. The rearrangement joins TRBV5-4 to TRBJ1-6; D is possibly TRBD1 (6 bases). The CDR3 loop is CASSRGGGLTNSPLHF. In DNA, the CDR3 is TGTGCCAGCAGCCGTGGCGGGGGGCTAACGAATTCACCCCTCCACTTT. The whole variable domain, filled in from reference TRBV5-4 and TRBJ1-6, reads ETGVTQSPTHLIKTRGQQVTLRCSSQSGHNTVSWYQQALGQGPQFIFQYYREEENGRGNFPPRFSGLQFPNYSSELNVNALELDDSALYLCASSRGGGLTNSPLHFGNGTRLTVT.